This T cell receptor (beta chain) was sequenced in a study of T cell responses to AZD1222 COVID-19 vaccine. Study-wide results and limits: Unmutated variant regions are reportedly targeted by nearly half of spike-specific TCRs.

Germline trimming cut 4 bases from V and 3 bases from J; bases unmatched to any gene: 3. The germline CDR1 and CDR2 sequences are SGHAT and FQNNGV. The length of the CDR3 is 15 residues. This clone has only a few counts. Its target is not known. Produced via immunoSEQ multiplex PCR; TCRdb's table is partial and in-frame only. The table includes about 100,000 clones, roughly 85% detected once. The rearrangement joins TRBV11-2 to TRBJ2-3, with 11 bases matching TRBD2. The clonotype originates from an adult in good health. The input for sequencing was peripheral blood, taken on day 0 of AZD1222 vaccination. DNA of the CDR3: TGTGCCAGCAGCTCCATAGCGGGGGGGACAGATACGCAGTATTTT. It encodes CASSSIAGGTDTQYF.